The sample holds a few counts of the clone carrying this T cell receptor beta chain. Its antigen is undetermined. The sample originates from a study of CD8 T cells in ankylosing spondylitis. Quantitative 5'-RACE with molecular barcodes generated TCR beta libraries. One entry per CDR3 protein results from TCRdb running MiXCR on the 5' RACE reads. The sample includes about 360,000 distinct CDR3 sequences, approximately 22% of them seen just once. The CDR3 has 14 residues. Trimming took 4 bases from V and 2 from J, leaving 12 bases between them. General study results and limits: A motif of eight highly homologous TCR beta variants was seen as apparently characteristic of ankylosing spondylitis blood. Disease-linked clones bore a CD8+ phenotype and were relatively rare in peripheral blood. As reported, disease-linked clones showed significant enrichment in matched ankylosing spondylitis synovial fluid.

The V gene is TRBV12-3 or TRBV12-4, the J gene TRBJ2-7, with D possibly matching TRBD2 (5 bases). The specimen sequenced was blood, either unsorted or a sorted T cell fraction (not recorded which). The TCR comes from a male donor with ankylosing spondylitis or in good health (not recorded which). The DNA of the CDR3 is TGTGCCAGCAGTTCCGAGCTAGCCCCCTACGAGCAGTACTTC. This sequence encodes CASSSELAPYEQYF.